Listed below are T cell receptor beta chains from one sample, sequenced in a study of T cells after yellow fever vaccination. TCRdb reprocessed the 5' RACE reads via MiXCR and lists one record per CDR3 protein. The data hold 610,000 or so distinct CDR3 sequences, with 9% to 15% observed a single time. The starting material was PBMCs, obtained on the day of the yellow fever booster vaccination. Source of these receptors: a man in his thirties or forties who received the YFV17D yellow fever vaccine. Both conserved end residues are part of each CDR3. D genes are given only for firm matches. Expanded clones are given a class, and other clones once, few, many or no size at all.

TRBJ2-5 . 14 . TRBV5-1 CASSPTPGEETQYF TGCGCCAGCAGCCCGACCCCAGGGGAGGAGACCCAGTACTTC
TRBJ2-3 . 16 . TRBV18 CASSPPSGTSTDTQYF TGTGCCAGCTCACCACCTAGCGGAACGAGCACAGATACGCAGTATTTT
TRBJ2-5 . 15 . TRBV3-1 CASSRGIAAQETQYF TGTGCCAGCAGCCGAGGGATAGCAGCCCAAGAGACCCAGTACTTC
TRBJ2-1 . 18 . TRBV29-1 CSSYMGQGQREGHNEQFF TGCAGCTCCTATATGGGACAGGGACAGCGGGAGGGCCATAATGAGCAGTTCTTC
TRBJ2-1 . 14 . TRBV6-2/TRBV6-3 CASTAQVSYNEQFF TGTGCCAGCACCGCACAGGTCTCCTACAATGAGCAGTTCTTC
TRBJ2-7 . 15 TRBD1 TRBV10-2 CASSEGDRGLIEQYF TGCGCCAGCAGTGAGGGGGACAGGGGGCTAATCGAGCAGTACTTC
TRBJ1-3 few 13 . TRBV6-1 CASTPRTGNTIYF TGTGCCAGCACCCCCCGCACTGGAAACACCATATATTTT
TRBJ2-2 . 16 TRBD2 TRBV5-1 CASRKLAEGYTGELFF TGCGCCAGCAGGAAACTAGCGGAGGGTTACACCGGGGAGCTGTTTTTT
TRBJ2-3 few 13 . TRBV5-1 CASRPSSSDTQYF TGCGCCAGCAGGCCTAGCAGTTCAGATACGCAGTATTTT
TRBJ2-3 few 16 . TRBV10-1 CASSVIGGTSTDTQYF TGCGCCAGCAGTGTAATCGGCGGGACCAGCACAGATACGCAGTATTTT
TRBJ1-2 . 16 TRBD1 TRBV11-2 CASSFRTGLPNYGYTF TGTGCCAGCAGCTTCCGGACAGGGCTCCCTAACTATGGCTACACCTTC
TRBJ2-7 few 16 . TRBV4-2 CASSQGIRRDGYEQYF TGTGCCAGCAGCCAAGGGATCCGCAGGGACGGGTACGAGCAGTACTTC
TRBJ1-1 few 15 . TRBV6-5 CASSYSHGRGEEAFF TGTGCCAGCAGTTACTCCCATGGGCGGGGGGAAGAAGCTTTCTTT
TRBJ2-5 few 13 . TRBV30 CAWTGTAGETQYF TGTGCCTGGACTGGGACCGCCGGGGAGACCCAGTACTTC
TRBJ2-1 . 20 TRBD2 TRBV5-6 CASSPSGTSGHPDSYNEQFF TGTGCCAGCAGCCCTAGCGGGACTAGCGGCCATCCTGATTCCTACAATGAGCAGTTCTTC
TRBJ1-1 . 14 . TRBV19 CASQPGPANTEAFF TGTGCCTCACAACCGGGACCGGCGAACACTGAAGCTTTCTTT
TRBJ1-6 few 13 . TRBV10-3 CAIRDADNSPLHF TGTGCCATCCGAGATGCGGATAATTCACCCCTCCACTTT
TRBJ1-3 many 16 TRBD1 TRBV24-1 CATSEGGQGTGNTIYF TGTGCCACCAGTGAAGGGGGACAGGGGACTGGAAACACCATATATTTT
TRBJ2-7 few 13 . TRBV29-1 CSVEGDTGYEQYF TGCAGCGTTGAAGGGGACACCGGTTACGAGCAGTACTTC
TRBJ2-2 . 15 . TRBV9 CASSGVRTNTGELFF TGTGCCAGCAGCGGGGTTAGAACGAACACCGGGGAGCTGTTTTTT
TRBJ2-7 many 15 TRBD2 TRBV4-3 CASSQEVAGYYEQYF TGCGCCAGCAGCCAAGAAGTAGCGGGGTACTACGAGCAGTACTTC
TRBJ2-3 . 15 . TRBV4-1 CASSQDMASTDTQYF TGCGCCAGCAGCCAAGATATGGCTAGCACAGATACGCAGTATTTT
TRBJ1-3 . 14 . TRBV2 CASHRTASGNTIYF TGTGCCAGCCATAGGACGGCCTCTGGAAACACCATATATTTT
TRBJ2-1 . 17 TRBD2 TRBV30 CAWSMLAGPTSYNEQFF TGTGCCTGGAGCATGCTAGCGGGGCCAACCTCCTACAATGAGCAGTTCTTC
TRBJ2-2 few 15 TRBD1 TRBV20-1 CSASHRQGITGELFF TGCAGTGCTAGTCACCGACAGGGTATCACCGGGGAGCTGTTTTTT
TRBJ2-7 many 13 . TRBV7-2 CASSLPPTYEQYF TGTGCCAGCAGCTTACCCCCTACCTACGAGCAGTACTTC
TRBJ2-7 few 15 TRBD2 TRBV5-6 CASSLTSGNSYEQYF TGTGCCAGCAGCCTGACTAGCGGAAACTCCTACGAGCAGTACTTC
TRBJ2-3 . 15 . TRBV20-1 CSARDGSGVPDTQYF TGCAGTGCTAGAGACGGATCAGGGGTCCCAGATACGCAGTATTTT
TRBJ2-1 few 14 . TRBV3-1 CASSPGTHSNEQFF TGTGCCAGCAGCCCCGGGACTCACTCCAATGAGCAGTTCTTC
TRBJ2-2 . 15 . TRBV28 CASSRLSPNAGELFF TGTGCCAGCAGTCGCTTGTCCCCGAACGCCGGGGAGCTGTTTTTT
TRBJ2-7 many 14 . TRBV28 CASSFVGRAYEQYF TGTGCCAGCAGTTTTGTCGGCAGGGCCTACGAGCAGTACTTC
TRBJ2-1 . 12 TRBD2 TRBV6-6 CASVAGINEQFF TGTGCCAGCGTAGCGGGCATCAATGAGCAGTTCTTC
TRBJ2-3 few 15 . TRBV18 CASPPASSSVDTQYF TGTGCCAGCCCACCTGCGAGTTCTTCGGTGGATACGCAGTATTTT
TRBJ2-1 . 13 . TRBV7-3 CASSLNGRHEQFF TGTGCCAGCAGCTTAAACGGTAGACATGAGCAGTTCTTC
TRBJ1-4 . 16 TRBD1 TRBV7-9 CASSQTPGTGDEKLFF TGTGCCAGCAGCCAGACCCCCGGGACAGGAGATGAAAAACTGTTTTTT
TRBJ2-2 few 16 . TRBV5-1 CASSLAAGSNTGELFF TGCGCCAGCAGCTTGGCGGCAGGATCAAACACCGGGGAGCTGTTTTTT
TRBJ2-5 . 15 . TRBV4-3 CASSQDLTGKGTQYF TGCGCCAGCAGCCAAGATCTTACAGGAAAGGGGACCCAGTACTTC
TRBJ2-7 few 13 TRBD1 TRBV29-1 CSVGQGAPYEQYF TGCAGCGTGGGACAGGGAGCTCCCTACGAGCAGTACTTC
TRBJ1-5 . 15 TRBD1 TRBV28 CASSFTGDVNQPQHF TGTGCCAGCAGTTTCACAGGGGATGTCAATCAGCCCCAGCATTTT
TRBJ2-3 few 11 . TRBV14 CASSHGYTQYF TGTGCCAGCAGTCACGGGTATACGCAGTATTTT
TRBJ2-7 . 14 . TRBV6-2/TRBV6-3 CASSYVGSYHEQYF TGTGCCAGCAGTTATGTCGGGAGTTACCACGAGCAGTACTTC
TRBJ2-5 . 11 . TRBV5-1 CASSWKETQYF TGCGCCAGCAGCTGGAAGGAGACCCAGTACTTC
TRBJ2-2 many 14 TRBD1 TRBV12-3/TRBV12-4 CASSIRGRAGELFF TGTGCCAGCAGTATCAGGGGGCGAGCCGGGGAGCTGTTTTTT
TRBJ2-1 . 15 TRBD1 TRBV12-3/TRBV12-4 CASSLRTGVDNEQFF TGTGCCAGCAGTTTAAGGACAGGGGTGGACAATGAGCAGTTCTTC
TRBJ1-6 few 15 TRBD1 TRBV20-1 CSALTPDRGNSPLHF TGCAGTGCCCTCACTCCGGACAGGGGTAATTCACCCCTCCACTTT
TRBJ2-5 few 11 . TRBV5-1 CASTQAETQYF TGCGCCAGCACCCAGGCAGAGACCCAGTACTTC
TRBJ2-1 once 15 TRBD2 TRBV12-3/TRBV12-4 CASSFGESGRGNKFF TGTGCCAGCAGTTTCGGGGAGAGCGGGAGGGGCAATAAGTTCTTC
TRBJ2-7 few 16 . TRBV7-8 CASSSPRDTQRDEQYF TGTGCCAGCAGCTCCCCCCGGGACACCCAGAGGGACGAGCAGTACTTC
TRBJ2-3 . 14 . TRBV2 CASSPPDGRNTQYF TGTGCCAGCAGCCCCCCAGATGGTAGGAATACGCAGTATTTT
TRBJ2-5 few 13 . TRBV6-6 CASSYPAEETQYF TGTGCCAGCAGTTACCCGGCGGAAGAGACCCAGTACTTC
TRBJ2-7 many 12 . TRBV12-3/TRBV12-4 CASGLTRGEQYF TGTGCCAGTGGACTAACTCGGGGCGAGCAGTACTTC
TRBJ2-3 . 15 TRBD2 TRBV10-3 CAISDLEGGSHTQYF TGTGCCATCAGTGATTTGGAGGGAGGGTCGCATACGCAGTATTTT
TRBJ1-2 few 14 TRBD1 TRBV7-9 CASSKQQGVYGYTF TGTGCCAGCAGCAAGCAACAGGGGGTTTATGGCTACACCTTC
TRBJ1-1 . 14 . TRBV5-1 CASSLDHSRTEAFF TGCGCCAGCAGCTTGGATCACTCCCGTACTGAAGCTTTCTTT
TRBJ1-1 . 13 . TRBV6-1 CASSQGRVTEAFF TGTGCCAGCAGCCAGGGCAGGGTCACTGAAGCTTTCTTT